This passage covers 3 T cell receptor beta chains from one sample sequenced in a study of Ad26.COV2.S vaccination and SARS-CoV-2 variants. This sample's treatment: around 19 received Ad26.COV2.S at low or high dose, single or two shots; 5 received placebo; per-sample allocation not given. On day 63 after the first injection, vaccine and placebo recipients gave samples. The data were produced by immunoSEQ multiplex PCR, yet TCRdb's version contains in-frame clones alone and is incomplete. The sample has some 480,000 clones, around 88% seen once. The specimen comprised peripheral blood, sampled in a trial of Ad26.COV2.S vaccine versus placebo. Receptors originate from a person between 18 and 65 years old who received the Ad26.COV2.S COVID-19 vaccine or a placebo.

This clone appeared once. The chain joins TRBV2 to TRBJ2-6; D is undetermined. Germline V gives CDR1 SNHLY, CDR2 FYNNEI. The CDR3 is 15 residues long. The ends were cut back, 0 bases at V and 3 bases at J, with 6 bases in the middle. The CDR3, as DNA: TGTGCCAGCAGTGAAGCTGGGGTTGGGGCCAACGTCCTGACTTTC. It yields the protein CASSEAGVGANVLTF.

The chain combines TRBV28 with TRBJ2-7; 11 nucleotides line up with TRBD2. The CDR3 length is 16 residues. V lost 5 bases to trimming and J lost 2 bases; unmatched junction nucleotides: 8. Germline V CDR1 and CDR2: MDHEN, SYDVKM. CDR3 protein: CASSATSGAETYEQYF. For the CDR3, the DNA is TGTGCCAGCAGTGCGACTAGCGGGGCTGAGACCTACGAGCAGTACTTC.

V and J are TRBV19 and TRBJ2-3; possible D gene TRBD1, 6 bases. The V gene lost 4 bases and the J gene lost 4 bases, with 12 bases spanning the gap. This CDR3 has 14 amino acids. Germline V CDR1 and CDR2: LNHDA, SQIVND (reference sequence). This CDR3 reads CASSSPRGADTQYF. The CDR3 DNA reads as TGTGCCAGTAGTAGTCCCAGGGGTGCAGATACGCAGTATTTT.